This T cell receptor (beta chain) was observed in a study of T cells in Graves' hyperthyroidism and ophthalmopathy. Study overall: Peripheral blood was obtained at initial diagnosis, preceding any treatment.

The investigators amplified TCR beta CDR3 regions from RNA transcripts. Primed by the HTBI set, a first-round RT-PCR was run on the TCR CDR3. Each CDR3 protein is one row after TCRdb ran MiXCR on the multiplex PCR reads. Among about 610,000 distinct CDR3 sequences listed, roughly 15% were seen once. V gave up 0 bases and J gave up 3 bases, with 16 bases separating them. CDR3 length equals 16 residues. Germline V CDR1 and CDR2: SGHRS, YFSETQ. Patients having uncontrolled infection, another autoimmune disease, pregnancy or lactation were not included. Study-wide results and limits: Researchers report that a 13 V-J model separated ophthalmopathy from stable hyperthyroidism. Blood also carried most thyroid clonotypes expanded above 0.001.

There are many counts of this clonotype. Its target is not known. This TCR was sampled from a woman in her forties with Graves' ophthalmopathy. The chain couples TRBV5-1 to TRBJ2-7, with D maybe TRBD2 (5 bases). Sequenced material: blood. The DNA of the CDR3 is TGCGCCAGCAGCTTGGTCGCCGGGATGATGAACTACGAGCAGTACTTC. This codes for CASSLVAGMMNYEQYF.